Reported below is one T cell receptor beta chain. The target antigen is unknown. This entry belongs to a study of cytomegalovirus exposure and HLA in healthy donors. General study results and limits: Cytomegalovirus-associated status was assigned to about 170 TCR beta chains.

PCR used 60 Vbeta primers and 13 Jbeta primers. Produced via immunoSEQ multiplex PCR; TCRdb's table is partial and in-frame only. There are about 170,000 clones in the sample; around three quarters occur only once, and 2% to 2.5% lies in the top ten. The sequenced material came from PBMCs. This TCR was recovered from a woman in her twenties or thirties in good health and CMV-seropositive.

The CDR3 nucleotides are TGTGCCAGCAGCCCGTACAGACATGGAAACACCATATATTTT. It is translated as CASSPYRHGNTIYF. The rearrangement links TRBV7-8 to TRBJ1-3, with D unclear. CDR1 and CDR2 from the germline V gene are SGHVS and FQNEAQ. The CDR3 is 14 amino acids. Trimming shortened V by 5 bases and J by 3 bases, and 11 bases separated the two germline ends.